This T cell receptor (beta chain) was obtained from a study of blood T cells in healthy people across ages. Per germline, CDR1 SQVTM and CDR2 ANQGSEA. The CDR3 is 11 residues long. V lost 5 bases and J 10 bases, leaving 12 bases between the germline ends. PCR was performed a second time for about 7 to 11 cycles using a sample-barcoded 5' primer and a J-beta primer mix. Carrying 12 random nucleotides, a template-switch adaptor labeled each individual cDNA molecule. TCRdb fed the 5' RACE reads into MiXCR, producing one record per CDR3 protein. The data show roughly 800,000 distinct CDR3 sequences, with more than 45% seen just once and 20% to 25% held by the top ten. In this sample, this clonotype turned up a few times.

The sequenced sample consisted of blood. The source of this sequence is a man aged 25-45 years in good health. The chain is built from TRBV29-1 and TRBJ2-1; D remains ambiguous. CDR3 sequence reads: CSVLSSLEQFF. The CDR3 coding sequence is TGCAGCGTTCTATCGTCCCTCGAGCAGTTCTTC.